These 6 T cell receptor beta chains were all obtained from the same sample, sequenced in a study of blood T cell repertoires in COVID-19. Only in-frame clones appear in the TCRdb table, and some are missing; sequencing was by immunoSEQ multiplex PCR. The sample has tens of thousands of clones; 90% are singletons. The sequenced sample consisted of peripheral blood. Receptor source: a man aged 50 to 60 with acute or convalescent COVID-19.

The V gene is TRBV25-1, the J gene TRBJ1-2; 7 nucleotides match TRBD1. The germline gives CDR1 MGHDK, CDR2 SYGVNS. CDR3 length equals 17 residues. V dropped 0 bases and J dropped 6; count of bases not matched to a gene: 13. The CDR3 region has the DNA TGTGCCAGCAGTGAATATCCGGGACAGACACCCGGGGATGGCTACACCTTC. It specifies CASSEYPGQTPGDGYTF.

V and J are TRBV5-5 and TRBJ2-7; D unresolved. Trimming cost V 2 bases and J 5 bases, with 23 bases left between them. CDR1 SGHKS and CDR2 YYEKEE come from the germline V gene (reference sequence). The CDR3 length is 17 residues. This CDR3 reads CASSLAPPPPSYHEQYF. CDR3 DNA sequence: TGTGCCAGCAGCTTAGCACCTCCTCCTCCCTCGTACCACGAGCAGTACTTC.

The rearrangement joins TRBV18 to TRBJ2-5, with 7 bases aligning to TRBD1. Germline loops: CDR1 KGHSH, CDR2 LQKENI. The CDR3 spans 13 residues. The J segment lost 5 bases and the V segment lost 4 bases, leaving 4 bases of the junction unmatched. Here the CDR3 DNA reads TGTGCCAGCTCACTCGACAGGGTTGAGACCCAGTACTTC. This sequence encodes CASSLDRVETQYF.

The chain employs TRBV5-1 and TRBJ2-3; 9 positions agree with TRBD1. CDR3 length equals 15 residues. V trimming: 4 bases; J trimming: 4 bases; junction bases outside the gene matches: 7. Germline V gene sequence: CDR1 SGHRS, CDR2 YFSETQ. The DNA for the CDR3 is TGCGCCAGCAGCGGTACAGGGGGCCTCGCAGATACGCAGTATTTT. It translates to CASSGTGGLADTQYF.

This chain connects TRBV10-3 to TRBJ1-3; 7 bases match TRBD1. Germline V gene lookup returns CDR1 ENHRY and CDR2 SYGVKD. The V and J ends lost 8 bases and 2 bases, in that order; junction bases with no gene match: 6. This CDR3 is built from 14 residues. The CDR3 sequence is CAIDWDSTGNTIYF. The CDR3, as DNA: TGTGCCATCGATTGGGACAGCACTGGAAACACCATATATTTT.

This clone appeared once. The rearrangement uses TRBV6-5 and TRBJ2-1; a possible D gene is TRBD2 (6 bases). CDR1 MNHEY and CDR2 SVGAGI come from the germline V gene. The CDR3 extends over 13 amino acids. V lost 4 bases, J lost 12 bases, and 16 bases lay in between. Here the CDR3 reads CASSSGEARGQFF. Written as DNA, the CDR3 is TGTGCCAGCAGTTCGGGGGAGGCTAGGGGGCAGTTCTTC.